Listed below are T cell receptor beta chains from one sample, sequenced in a study of T cell responses to AZD1222 COVID-19 vaccine. The protocol was immunoSEQ multiplex PCR, while the TCRdb copy is restricted to in-frame clones and leaves out a portion. The table has fewer than 100,000 clones, more than 80% seen once. Source: peripheral blood, taken on day 0 of AZD1222 vaccination. The receptors derive from an adult in good health. The conserved cysteine and the conserved F or W are not part of the CDR3 here.

>TRBV14
ASRPGGTGGLNTEAF
>TRBV28
ANQKEGPHNEQF
>TRBV28
ASTRGVYEQY
>TRBV5-1
ASSLGAGFWETQY
>TRBV9
ASSLQGGPNEKLF
>TRBV18
ASSQDRGSYEQY
>TRBV24-1
ATSDQAFSYNEQF
>TRBV9
ASSVTASSYNEQF
>TRBV5-5
ASSLAGGLVQPQH
>TRBV11-3
ASSRRRGTNTEAF
>TRBV13
ASSPSGQGPQDYGYT
>TRBV15
ATSRAGGLGNQPQH
>TRBV25-1
ASSEDRGGRTEAF
>TRBV7-2
ASARDRREQY
>TRBV28
ASRVTGPGNTIY
>TRBV21-1
ASSKAAGEPYNEQF
>TRBV18
ASSPGRGERPDGYT
>TRBV7-2
ASSLRTMNTEAF
>TRBV10-3
AISENRGRMNTEAF
>TRBV7-3
ASSSQVGEQF
>TRBV9
ASSLTSYHEQY
>TRBV18
ASSPILGQLSSYNEQF
>TRBV7-2
ASSWRRGSTGELF
>TRBV27
ASRKGTGGQPQH
>TRBV4-3
ASSQDVLGRETQY
>TRBV12-5
ASGIDYEQY
>TRBV10-1
ASPSGQGDLGTQY
>TRBV3-1/TRBV3-2
ASSPRGGTGGTGGYT
>TRBV6-5
AGNERGTSDEQF
>TRBV6-2/TRBV6-3
ASSYSEASRDPLH
>TRBV7-2
ASIPGSYNEQF
>TRBV7-9
ASSLKGPNEQF
>TRBV14
ASSQDERAEAF
>TRBV7-6
ASSLGDRGLSPLH
>TRBV18
ASSLVARVDTEAF
>TRBV12-3/TRBV12-4
ASSQGPEEY
>TRBV10-3
AINPTQTGELF
>TRBV27
ASSLIGQGEGTEAF
>TRBV14
ASSQLGRVGTEAF
>TRBV10-3
AISWGSGSGSPLH
>TRBV5-8
ASSYSLSSYNEQF
>TRBV25-1
ASAAWLVGTGNEKLF
>TRBV18
ASSPPFRDRAAEPNEKLF
>TRBV19
ASIKGRLGANTEAF
>TRBV9
ASGHGGASYNEQF
>TRBV7-2
ASTQGQGYHNEQF
>TRBV29-1
SVVVRSLNTEAF
>TRBV25-1
ASSERKLPDTQY
>TRBV2
ASSEAKTANTEAF
>TRBV13
ASSPPGVYNEQF
>TRBV2
ASSLTGKAF
>TRBV6-5
ASKFGEIGSFGYT
>TRBV19
ASSLQGVSSGNTIY
>TRBV27
ASSPLAGGVKSYNEQF
>TRBV4-2
ASSPKTGPLSGNTIY